This T cell receptor (beta chain) was captured by sequencing in a study of cytomegalovirus exposure and HLA in healthy donors. The PCR employed 60 Vbeta primers together with 13 Jbeta primers. Here immunoSEQ multiplex PCR was the method, and the copy in TCRdb shows in-frame clones only, minus some. This repertoire shows 150,000 to 200,000 clones, 80% to 85% found once; its top ten account for about 2.2%. The clonotype comes from a male donor in good health and CMV-seronegative. Source material: PBMCs.

DNA for the CDR3: TGTGCCAGCAGCTTAGTTGCCCGGAATTCACCCCTCCACTTT. Translated: CASSLVARNSPLHF. The V and J genes are TRBV11-2 and TRBJ1-6; D not resolved. CDR1 and CDR2 from the germline V gene are SGHAT and FQNNGV. This CDR3 contains 14 residues. The V end lost 1 base, the J end lost 7 bases, and 8 bases lay between the germline ends.